This TCR beta chain was sequenced in a study of blood T cell repertoires in COVID-19. Overall study: There were acute and convalescent COVID-19 samples, and they came from the United States, Italy and Spain. PBMCs, B-cell-depleted T cells, or T cells were the source of the cDNA or gDNA that made up the material.

V was clipped by 4 bases and J by 1 base, with 7 bases between them. This CDR3 is 13 amino acids long. Germline CDR1 reads LNHDA; CDR2 reads SQIVND (reference sequence). Source study methods: Estimation of nucleated cell counts was performed using reference gene primer amplification. Assay: immunoSEQ multiplex PCR; the TCRdb copy retains only in-frame clones and omits some. V, J and clone size reflect that table, while D and trimming were determined from the DNA. The sample carries about 240,000 clones, roughly nine tenths recorded once. V is TRBV19 and J is TRBJ2-5; a weak D match, TRBD2 (6 bases). The material sequenced was peripheral blood. The origin of this receptor is a man aged 60 to 75 with acute or convalescent COVID-19. CDR3 residues: CASSSGIQETQYF. In DNA form, the CDR3 reads TGTGCCAGTAGTAGCGGGATCCAAGAGACCCAGTACTTC.